The 26 T cell receptor beta chains given below trace back to one sample, sequenced in a study of blood T cell repertoires in COVID-19. Method: immunoSEQ multiplex PCR; TCRdb's copy keeps in-frame clones and lacks some. Of about 87,000 clones in the sample, over 75% were seen once. Specimen: peripheral blood. The receptors were sampled from an elderly woman with COVID-19, enrolled during active disease.

This chain uses TRBV11-1 with TRBJ2-1, with D tentatively TRBD2 (6 bases). Trimming removed 4 bases at V and 9 bases at J, with 10 bases between. The CDR3 loop spans 12 amino acids. Germline CDR1 reads SGHAT; CDR2 reads FQDESV (reference sequence). The CDR3 is CASSSRLGEQFF. The CDR3 DNA reads TGTGCCAGCAGCTCCCGACTAGGTGAGCAGTTCTTC.

The rearrangement joins TRBV28 to TRBJ2-7, with TRBD1 matching over 7 bases. CDR3 length: 13 residues. V lost 6 bases and J lost 5; bases outside the gene matches: 7. Germline lookup yields CDR1 MDHEN and CDR2 SYDVKM. The CDR3 DNA reads as TGTGCCAGCAGACCGACAGGGTTAGACGAGCAGTACTTC. Translating it yields CASRPTGLDEQYF.

This rearrangement joins TRBV27 to TRBJ1-6, with 9 positions matching TRBD1. Germline lookup yields CDR1 MNHEY and CDR2 SMNVEV (reference sequence). V dropped 5 bases and J dropped 8; count of bases not matched to a gene: 4. The CDR3 totals 14 residues. DNA for the CDR3: TGTGCCAGCAGTAAATGGACAGGGGATTCACCCCTCCACTTT. Translating it yields CASSKWTGDSPLHF.

This clone came up a few times. The chain recombines TRBV30 with TRBJ2-5; no clear D gene. Germline values: CDR1 GTSNPN, CDR2 SVGIG (reference sequence). CDR3 length: 12 amino acids. The V and J ends lost 2 bases and 2 bases respectively, with 6 bases between them. The CDR3 loop is CAWSPNQETQYF. As DNA, the CDR3 is TGTGCCTGGAGTCCTAATCAAGAGACCCAGTACTTC.

The chain joins TRBV18 to TRBJ2-7; D is uncertain. Deletions cut 3 bases from V and 3 bases from J, with 9 bases between. This CDR3 spans 13 amino acids. Per germline, CDR1 KGHSH and CDR2 LQKENI. CDR3 region: CASSPSHLYEQYF. In DNA form, the CDR3 reads TGTGCCAGCTCACCGTCACATCTCTACGAGCAGTACTTC.

The rearrangement joins TRBV18 to TRBJ2-3; a weak D match, TRBD2 (5 bases). Germline V gives CDR1 KGHSH, CDR2 LQKENI. This CDR3 is built from 17 residues. V was shortened by 3 bases and J by 6 bases, with 22 bases between the two germline ends. The CDR3 bases are TGTGCCAGCTCACCGAGCAAACCTAGCTTTGGGCGGGATACGCAGTATTTT. This gives the protein CASSPSKPSFGRDTQYF.

CDR3 region: CSAREANTIYF. DNA of the CDR3: TGCAGTGCTAGAGAGGCAAACACCATATATTTT. This chain connects TRBV20-1 to TRBJ1-3; D is unclear. The CDR3 spans 11 residues. Trimming took 0 bases from V and 6 from J, leaving 3 bases between them. Germline CDR1 is DFQATT and CDR2 is SNEGSKA (reference sequence).

This sequence joins TRBV9 and TRBJ2-1; 8 bases fit TRBD2. The ends lost 5 bases at V and 4 bases at J; junction bases unmatched: 8. This CDR3 spans 15 amino acids. CDR1 and CDR2 (germline): SGDLS, YYNGEE. The CDR3 DNA follows: TGTGCCAGCAGTCTTAGCGGGGAGGGTTACAATGAGCAGTTCTTC. Protein sequence: CASSLSGEGYNEQFF.

This sequence joins TRBV11-2 and TRBJ2-7; 12 bases match TRBD2. V lost 5 bases, J lost 4 bases, and 6 bases stayed unmatched. Germline loops: CDR1 SGHAT, CDR2 FQNNGV. The CDR3 totals 15 residues. The CDR3 sequence is CASSPAGTSGYEQYF. CDR3 DNA sequence: TGTGCCAGCAGCCCCGCCGGGACTAGCGGGTACGAGCAGTACTTC. Combining the CDR3 with reference TRBV11-2 and TRBJ2-7 gives the whole variable domain EAGVAQSPRYKIIEKRQSVAFWCNPISGHATLYWYQQILGQGPKLLIQFQNNGVVDDSQLPKDRFSAERLKGVDSTLKIQPAKLEDSAVYLCASSPAGTSGYEQYFGPGTRLTVT.

The V and J genes are TRBV27 and TRBJ2-1, with 11 nucleotides matching TRBD1. In germline, CDR1 is MNHEY, CDR2 SMNVEV (reference sequence). The trim removed 5 bases at V and 5 bases at J, leaving 17 bases unmatched. The CDR3 is made up of 19 amino acids. The CDR3: CASSRFFAFGTGGDNEQFF. CDR3 nucleotides: TGTGCCAGCAGTCGCTTCTTTGCATTCGGGACAGGGGGGGACAATGAGCAGTTCTTC.

This clone was counted only a few times. The junction differs from germline at one of its ends, possibly a read error. The V and J genes are TRBV29-1 and TRBJ1-4, with 7 bases identical to TRBD1. CDR3 length equals 12 residues. In germline, CDR1 is SQVTM, CDR2 ANQGSEA. The DNA for the CDR3 is TGTGCGACGCGACAGGGTAACGAAAAACTGTTTTTT. It specifies CATRQGNEKLFF.

This chain joins TRBV7-9 and TRBJ2-2, with TRBD2 matching 7 bases. Germline loops: CDR1 SEHNR, CDR2 FQNEAQ (reference sequence). This CDR3 has 16 residues. The V and J ends lost 2 bases and 7 bases, in that order; junction bases with no gene match: 10. The CDR3 coding sequence is TGTGCCAGCAGCTTACCAGGCGGGGGTCGCGACGGGGAGCTGTTTTTT. Translated, it gives CASSLPGGGRDGELFF.

The chain carries TRBV7-2 and TRBJ2-1; 9 bases fit TRBD2. The germline V gene encodes CDR1 SGHTA and CDR2 FQGNSA. This CDR3 contains 15 residues. V trimming: 2 bases; J trimming: 4 bases; junction bases outside the gene matches: 3. CDR3 in amino acids: CASSLISGGYNEQFF. For the CDR3, the DNA is TGTGCCAGCAGCTTAATTAGCGGGGGATACAATGAGCAGTTCTTC. The whole variable domain, filled in from reference TRBV7-2 and TRBJ2-1, reads GAGVSQSPSNKVTEKGKDVELRCDPISGHTALYWYRQSLGQGLEFLIYFQGNSAPDKSGLPSDRFSAERTGGSVSTLTIQRTQQEDSAVYLCASSLISGGYNEQFFGPGTRLTVL.

The genes are TRBV4-3 and TRBJ2-1; D possibly corresponds to TRBD2 (5 bases). Germline V gene data show CDR1 as LGHNA and CDR2 as YSLEER. The V and J ends lost 0 bases and 1 base respectively, with 13 bases between them. The CDR3 sequence is 17 residues long. In nucleotides, the CDR3 is TGCGCCAGCAGCCAAGATTGGCCCACGGGGTCCTACAATGAGCAGTTCTTC. Translated, it gives CASSQDWPTGSYNEQFF.

The rearrangement joins TRBV5-4 to TRBJ2-5; D is ambiguous. The length of the CDR3 is 13 residues. Germline V lookup: CDR1 SGHNT, CDR2 YYREEE (reference sequence). The V and J ends lost 1 base and 5 bases respectively, with 9 bases between them. The DNA of the CDR3 is TGTGCCAGCAGCTTGTGGAGCGAGGAGACCCAGTACTTC. It translates to CASSLWSEETQYF.

This rearrangement joins TRBV5-4 to TRBJ2-7; D possibly corresponds to TRBD2 (5 bases). Germline CDR1 is SGHNT and CDR2 is YYREEE (reference sequence). V dropped 2 bases and J dropped 3 bases, with 18 bases sitting between them. The CDR3 is made up of 16 amino acids. The CDR3 nucleotides read TGTGCCAGCAGCTTCAGGAGCGGCGGGCAACTCTACGAGCAGTACTTC. This codes for CASSFRSGGQLYEQYF.

This clone turned up a few times. The rearrangement uses TRBV7-8 and TRBJ1-3; 7 bases match TRBD1. From germline, CDR1 is SGHVS and CDR2 FQNEAQ. V lost 5 bases and J lost 6; bases outside the gene matches: 7. The CDR3 has 14 residues. The CDR3 coding sequence is TGTGCCAGCAGCCGAGGGGACAGACTAAACACCATATATTTT. Translated, it gives CASSRGDRLNTIYF.

The chain uses TRBV19 and TRBJ1-4, with 8 nucleotides matching TRBD1. J lost 5 bases, V lost 6 bases, and 8 bases had no gene match. The V gene's germline CDR1 is LNHDA and CDR2 SQIVND (reference sequence). There are 15 residues in the CDR3. Written as DNA, the CDR3 is TGTGCCAGTAGGAGGCAGGGGGCCGGCAATGAAAAACTGTTTTTT. Its translation is CASRRQGAGNEKLFF.

Note on this clone: At one of its ends the junction is not consistent with the germline gene, which may arise from a read error. The chain uses TRBV28 and TRBJ2-4; D perhaps matches TRBD2 (6 bases). The CDR3 contains 15 residues. The germline V gene encodes CDR1 MDHEN and CDR2 SYDVKM. CDR3 coding DNA: TGTGCCAGCAGATCCCCTAGCGTAGCCAGAAACATTCAGTACTTC. Protein: CASRSPSVARNIQYF.

The chain recombines TRBV29-1 with TRBJ2-1; D not resolved. Germline V CDR1 and CDR2: SQVTM, ANQGSEA. Trimming pared 2 bases from V and 5 bases from J, leaving 13 bases between. The CDR3 extends over 14 amino acids. CDR3 sequence (DNA): TGCAGCGTTGAAACTATTCTTTTCCACAATGAGCAGTTCTTC. It is translated as CSVETILFHNEQFF.

V is TRBV4-1 and J is TRBJ2-5; D is perhaps TRBD1 (6 bases). Germline assignment: CDR1 MGHRA and CDR2 YSYEKL. This CDR3 has 16 amino acids. The germline V and J ends were trimmed by 1 base and 1 base, with 13 bases remaining between them. The CDR3 region is CASSQVRARGQETQYF. In DNA form, the CDR3 reads TGCGCCAGCAGCCAAGTAAGGGCCAGGGGCCAAGAGACCCAGTACTTC.

The chain links TRBV19 to TRBJ1-5; 8 positions match TRBD1. V was pared by 4 bases and J by 3 bases, with 5 bases of the junction left unmatched. The CDR3 spans 15 residues. CDR1 is LNHDA, CDR2 SQIVND, per germline (reference sequence). CDR3 nucleotide sequence: TGTGCCAGTAGTAAAGAGGGACAGGACAATCAGCCCCAGCATTTT. Encoded protein: CASSKEGQDNQPQHF.

The rearrangement uses TRBV15 and TRBJ2-3; 8 positions agree with TRBD1. Looked up from germline, CDR1 is LNHNV and CDR2 is YYDKDF (reference sequence). V was clipped by 6 bases and J by 4 bases; unmatched bases: 15. The CDR3 consists of 17 residues. CDR3 loop: CATRAGTGRGPSDTQYF. CDR3 in DNA: TGTGCCACCAGGGCAGGGACAGGACGCGGACCATCAGATACGCAGTATTTT.

This chain connects TRBV19 to TRBJ2-3; 7 bases map to TRBD2. Germline trimming cut 6 bases from V and 2 bases from J; bases unmatched to any gene: 8. The CDR3 sequence is 15 residues long. Per the germline V gene, CDR1 is LNHDA and CDR2 is SQIVND (reference sequence). Here the CDR3 DNA reads TGTGCCAGTAGCCCTAGCGGCACCTTCACAGATACGCAGTATTTT. Its protein product is CASSPSGTFTDTQYF.

The chain has TRBV15 and TRBJ1-4, with D maybe TRBD1 (6 bases). The CDR3 is 15 residues long. Trimming shortened V by 1 base and J by 2 bases, and 8 bases separated the two germline ends. Germline CDR1 is LNHNV and CDR2 is YYDKDF (reference sequence). The CDR3 DNA follows: TGTGCCACCAGCAGAGCGAGGGGGACTAATGAAAAACTGTTTTTT. It translates to CATSRARGTNEKLFF.

The V and J genes are TRBV27 and TRBJ1-4, with D perhaps TRBD1 (5 bases). The CDR3 spans 17 residues. V was clipped by 6 bases and J by 0 bases, with 17 bases between them. Germline values: CDR1 MNHEY, CDR2 SMNVEV (reference sequence). The CDR3 is CASRAFGGPATNEKLFF. The CDR3 nucleotides read TGTGCCAGCAGGGCTTTCGGGGGTCCTGCAACTAATGAAAAACTGTTTTTT.